The next 15 T cell receptor beta chains were all read from a single sample in a study of blood T cell repertoires in COVID-19. This table comes from immunoSEQ multiplex PCR, and its TCRdb copy is limited to in-frame clones, with some not included. The sample includes over 130,000 clones, about 87% of them seen just once. Sample: peripheral blood. The source of these receptors is a man aged 60 to 69 with active or convalescent COVID-19.

The chain uses TRBV6-5 and TRBJ2-3, with TRBD1 matching over 8 bases. V dropped 2 bases and J dropped 4; count of bases not matched to a gene: 5. Germline lookup yields CDR1 MNHEY and CDR2 SVGAGI. There are 15 residues in the CDR3. The CDR3 DNA is TGTGCCAGCAGTTACCTGGACAGGGTCGCAGATACGCAGTATTTT. Amino acid sequence: CASSYLDRVADTQYF.

This clone came up once. CDR3 DNA sequence: TGCGCCAGCAGCCAAGATGAAGCGTTCAACTATGGCTACACCTTC. This translates into CASSQDEAFNYGYTF. V and J are TRBV4-1 and TRBJ1-2; D unclear. The CDR3 spans 15 residues. Germline V gene lookup returns CDR1 MGHRA and CDR2 YSYEKL. Trimming took off 0 bases at V and 2 bases at J, with 10 bases between the two ends.

This chain joins TRBV10-3 and TRBJ2-1, with 8 bases fitting TRBD2. This CDR3 region has 14 residues. The germline V gene encodes CDR1 ENHRY and CDR2 SYGVKD. Losses at the gene ends were 0 bases for V and 9 bases for J; bases not matched to a gene: 4. In nucleotides, the CDR3 is TGTGCCATCAGTGAGTCTGCGGGGGGTGGTGAGCAGTTCTTC. Protein sequence: CAISESAGGGEQFF.

The V and J genes are TRBV29-1 and TRBJ2-3, with D possibly being TRBD2 (6 bases). Germline CDR1 is SQVTM and CDR2 is ANQGSEA. The V end lost 6 bases, the J end lost 1 base, and 14 bases lay between the germline ends. The CDR3 length is 14 residues. CDR3 in amino acids: CSVGVVAGTDTQYF. CDR3 DNA: TGCAGCGTAGGTGTAGTAGCGGGCACAGATACGCAGTATTTT.

This clone turned up a few times. The rearrangement joins TRBV24-1 to TRBJ2-1; possibly TRBD2 for D (6 bases). The CDR3 consists of 15 residues. Trimming removed 7 bases from V and 0 bases from J, with 12 bases in between. Germline-derived CDR1 and CDR2 are KGHDR and SFDVKD. CDR3 sequence (DNA): TGTGCCACCAGCATTGGTAGCGGCTCCTACAATGAGCAGTTCTTC. As protein: CATSIGSGSYNEQFF.

V gene TRBV5-1 combines with J gene TRBJ2-7, with a weak D call TRBD2 (6 bases). The V and J ends lost 0 bases and 2 bases respectively, with 12 bases between them. Germline V CDR1 and CDR2: SGHRS, YFSETQ. The CDR3 extends over 15 amino acids. The CDR3 sequence: CASSLGRASPYEQYF. CDR3 in DNA: TGCGCCAGCAGCTTGGGGAGGGCCTCACCCTACGAGCAGTACTTC.

The V gene is TRBV18, the J gene TRBJ2-7; tentatively, D is TRBD1 (6 bases). The ends were cut back, 3 bases at V and 1 base at J, with 10 bases in the middle. CDR3 size: 14 residues. The germline gives CDR1 KGHSH, CDR2 LQKENI. The CDR3 reads CASSPRGGSYEQYF. The DNA of the CDR3 is TGTGCCAGCTCACCCAGGGGCGGATCCTACGAGCAGTACTTC.

The rearrangement uses TRBV24-1 and TRBJ1-5; 8 positions match TRBD1. Trimming removed 5 bases from V and 7 bases from J; junction bases left unmatched: 6. Germline CDR1 reads KGHDR; CDR2 reads SFDVKD. CDR3 length: 14 residues. This CDR3 is CATSVGQGGQPQHF. CDR3 DNA sequence: TGTGCCACCAGTGTTGGACAGGGTGGCCAGCCCCAGCATTTT.

V and J are TRBV6-5 and TRBJ1-2; D is possibly TRBD1 (6 bases). Germline V lookup: CDR1 MNHEY, CDR2 SVGAGI. Trimming removed 4 bases at V and 7 bases at J, with 13 bases between. The CDR3 contains 13 residues. The CDR3: CASSSSGAVGYTF. The CDR3 DNA is TGTGCCAGCAGTTCGTCAGGGGCGGTTGGCTACACCTTC.

The J gene is TRBJ2-7, the V gene TRBV15; D is perhaps TRBD1 (5 bases). This CDR3 region has 13 residues. Per the germline V gene, CDR1 is LNHNV and CDR2 is YYDKDF (reference sequence). V was shortened by 3 bases and J by 7 bases, with 13 bases between the two germline ends. CDR3 in DNA: TGTGCCACCAGCAGCCAGGGTCGTGGGGAGCAGTACTTC. It specifies CATSSQGRGEQYF.

CDR3 bases: TGTGCCAGCAGTGAACAGGGAATTTCAAGGACCCAGTACTTC. It specifies CASSEQGISRTQYF. The V and J genes are TRBV25-1 and TRBJ2-5, with a tentative D call TRBD1 (5 bases). The CDR3 runs to 14 residues. The germline V gene has CDR1 MGHDK and CDR2 SYGVNS. V was clipped by 2 bases and J by 7 bases, with 14 bases between them.

The V gene is TRBV12-3 or TRBV12-4, the J gene TRBJ1-3; D is unclear. This CDR3 comprises 12 residues. Deletions cut 3 bases from V and 9 bases from J, with 9 bases between. The CDR3 DNA reads TGTGCCAGCAGTTTGCCAGTCGCCACCATATATTTT. Translating gives CASSLPVATIYF.

V gene TRBV13 combines with J gene TRBJ2-7; D gene unclear. Trimming removed 4 bases from V and 1 base from J, with 17 bases in between. The CDR3 runs 16 residues. Germline assignment: CDR1 PRHDT and CDR2 FYEKMQ (reference sequence). The CDR3 spells CASSSRGPPASYEQYF. CDR3 in DNA: TGTGCCAGCAGCTCCAGAGGTCCCCCTGCTTCCTACGAGCAGTACTTC.

J is TRBJ2-2 and V is TRBV2; TRBD1 might be the D (5 bases). Germline V gene lookup returns CDR1 SNHLY and CDR2 FYNNEI. V shed 4 bases and J shed 4 bases, with 13 bases lying between them. The length of the CDR3 is 15 residues. The CDR3 DNA reads TGTGCCAGCAGTGTGGTCAGGGTGGGCACCGGGGAGCTGTTTTTT. This translates into CASSVVRVGTGELFF.

The V and J genes are TRBV30 and TRBJ2-1; D gene unclear. The germline V gene has CDR1 GTSNPN and CDR2 SVGIG (reference sequence). Between the trimmed V and J ends, which lost 4 bases and 4 bases, there was a span of 11 bases. This CDR3 spans 13 amino acids. The CDR3 region has the DNA TGTGCCTGGATGCATAAAACTTACAATGAGCAGTTCTTC. Amino acids: CAWMHKTYNEQFF.